This entry describes one T cell receptor beta chain. The ends lost 5 bases at V and 7 bases at J; junction bases unmatched: 7. The germline V gene encodes CDR1 SGHDN and CDR2 FVKESK. The CDR3 spans 13 residues. These data originate in a study of shared clonotypes between healthy human individuals. At deep level, the assay was performed. The assay was immunoSEQ multiplex PCR, and TCRdb's table has in-frame clones only and misses some. The sample lists 600,000 to 750,000 clones, 55% to 75% occurring once. The chain employs TRBV14 and TRBJ1-1, with 7 bases matching TRBD1. The sample taken for sequencing was memory CD4+ T cells sorted from blood. Subset: CD45RA-negative fraction. The clonotype was recovered from a woman younger than 45 in good health. The CDR3 DNA reads TGTGCCAGCAGCATGCGACAGGGCGGTGAAGCTTTCTTT. Translating gives CASSMRQGGEAFF.